These 31 T cell receptor beta chains originate from one sample sequenced in a study of T cell responses to AZD1222 COVID-19 vaccine (dated by TCRdb to about 2021). Interpreted using the paper, the time point label stands for: about 28 days (+/-7) after the second vaccine dose. The library came from the immunoSEQ multiplex PCR assay. In TCRdb, the immuneACCESS table is reduced to in-frame sequences with V and J assigned. These tables do not hold every clone; where another copy was compared, an unresolved V gene accounts for under half, and the others remain unexplained. This sample has 150,000 to 200,000 clones in its table, and approximately 90% of those were observed once. Less than 2% of the sample comes from the top ten. The starting material was peripheral blood, obtained 28 days after the second AZD1222 dose. These receptors came from an adult who received the AZD1222 COVID-19 vaccine.

This sequence joins TRBV7-6 and TRBJ1-2; TRBD1 might be the D (5 bases). Trimming took off 5 bases at V and 5 bases at J, with 12 bases between the two ends. Germline V CDR1 and CDR2: SGHVS, FNYEAQ. This CDR3 region has 13 residues. The CDR3 nucleotides are TGTGCCAGCAGCCAGGGACGGATGTATGGCTACACCTTC. Residues: CASSQGRMYGYTF. The full variable domain, its missing parts supplied by reference TRBV7-6 and TRBJ1-2, is GAGVSQSPRYKVTKRGQDVALRCDPISGHVSLYWYRQALGQGPEFLTYFNYEAQQDKSGLPNDRFSAERPEGSISTLTIQRTEQRDSAMYRCASSQGRMYGYTFGSGTRLTVV.

The gene calls are TRBV12-3 or TRBV12-4 and TRBJ1-2; D may be TRBD1 (5 bases). Trimming took off 3 bases at V and 8 bases at J, with 13 bases between the two ends. This CDR3 has 13 residues. CDR3 amino acids: CASSFGQGRGYTF. As DNA, the CDR3 is TGTGCCAGCAGTTTTGGGCAGGGTCGAGGCTACACCTTC.

The chain recombines TRBV5-1 with TRBJ2-1, with TRBD2 identical over 14 bases. Germline V gives CDR1 SGHRS, CDR2 YFSETQ. The CDR3 sequence is 18 residues long. The V segment lost 3 bases and the J segment 9 bases; nucleotides outside the gene matches: 14. CDR3 in amino acids: CASSSRDRGLAGVAEQFF. The CDR3 DNA is TGCGCCAGCAGCTCGCGGGACAGGGGACTAGCGGGAGTTGCTGAGCAGTTCTTC. The variable domain in full, completed from reference TRBV5-1 and TRBJ2-1, reads KAGVTQTPRYLIKTRGQQVTLSCSPISGHRSVSWYQQTPGQGLQFLFEYFSETQRNKGNFPGRFSGRQFSNSRSEMNVSTLELGDSALYLCASSSRDRGLAGVAEQFFGPGTRLTVL.

V gene TRBV7-2 combines with J gene TRBJ2-1; the match to TRBD2 covers 7 bases. Losses at the gene ends were 3 bases for V and 6 bases for J; bases not matched to a gene: 5. CDR3 size: 14 residues. The germline V gene has CDR1 SGHTA and CDR2 FQGNSA. The CDR3 nucleotides read TGTGCCAGCAGCTTTCTTAGGGAGGGCAATGAGCAGTTCTTC. Amino acid sequence: CASSFLREGNEQFF.

CDR3 in DNA: TGTGCCAGCAGCCCTCGCCCGGGACTAGCGGGGTCGGATACGCAGTATTTT. Its translation: CASSPRPGLAGSDTQYF. This sequence joins TRBV7-9 and TRBJ2-3; 13 positions match TRBD2. This CDR3 is built from 17 residues. After removal of 5 bases from V and 6 bases from J, the junction contained 11 bases not matched to a gene. The germline V gene has CDR1 SEHNR and CDR2 FQNEAQ (reference sequence). The full variable domain, rest sourced from reference TRBV7-9 and TRBJ2-3, is DTGVSQNPRHKITKRGQNVTFRCDPISEHNRLYWYRQTLGQGPEFLTYFQNEAQLEKSRLLSDRFSAERPKGSFSTLEIQRTEQGDSAMYLCASSPRPGLAGSDTQYFGPGTRLTVL.

The gene calls are TRBV4-1 and TRBJ1-1; a weak D match, TRBD1 (6 bases). Germline lookup yields CDR1 MGHRA and CDR2 YSYEKL. V shed 2 bases and J shed 0 bases, with 7 bases lying between them. The CDR3 loop spans 14 amino acids. The CDR3 protein is CASSQTGLNTEAFF. The CDR3 region has the DNA TGCGCCAGCAGCCAAACAGGGTTGAACACTGAAGCTTTCTTT.

The chain links TRBV5-6 to TRBJ2-1; TRBD2 is a possible D gene (5 bases). The CDR3 extends over 15 amino acids. In germline, CDR1 is SGHDT, CDR2 YYEEEE. Trimming pared 4 bases from V and 2 bases from J, leaving 13 bases between. The CDR3 here is CASSLRTPPYNEQFF. CDR3 bases: TGTGCCAGCAGCCTACGGACTCCCCCCTACAATGAGCAGTTCTTC.

The V and J genes are TRBV28 and TRBJ2-7; TRBD1 matches at 8 bases. The J segment lost 0 bases and the V segment lost 6 bases, leaving 7 bases of the junction unmatched. Germline V gives CDR1 MDHEN, CDR2 SYDVKM. The CDR3 contains 15 residues. The CDR3 here is CASRKGTGSSYEQYF. As DNA, the CDR3 is TGTGCCAGCAGAAAGGGGACAGGAAGCTCCTACGAGCAGTACTTC.

The J gene is TRBJ1-2, the V gene TRBV30, with TRBD1 matching over 10 bases. The length of the CDR3 is 13 residues. V lost 3 bases, J lost 8 bases, and 6 bases stayed unmatched. Germline V gene sequence: CDR1 GTSNPN, CDR2 SVGIG (reference sequence). The CDR3 is CAWSDRGRWGYTF. CDR3 nucleotide sequence: TGTGCCTGGAGCGACAGGGGGCGCTGGGGCTACACCTTC.

The chain combines TRBV7-3 with TRBJ2-1; the D is unclear. This CDR3 has 15 residues. Trimming took off 3 bases at V and 7 bases at J, with 16 bases between the two ends. Germline V gene sequence: CDR1 SGHTA, CDR2 FQGTGA. The CDR3 sequence: CASSLTPSPWNEQFF. The CDR3 DNA reads as TGTGCCAGCAGCTTGACTCCGAGCCCATGGAATGAGCAGTTCTTC.

The chain links TRBV5-6 to TRBJ2-7, with D tentatively TRBD1 (5 bases). This CDR3 spans 12 amino acids. Germline assignment: CDR1 SGHDT and CDR2 YYEEEE. Trimming left V 0 bases short and J 6 bases short, with 7 bases between. The CDR3 bases are TGTGCCAGCAGCTTGGGCAGGGCCGAGCAGTACTTC. This encodes CASSLGRAEQYF.

Written as DNA, the CDR3 is TGTGCCAGCAGCGTAGATGTTAACACCGGGGAGCTGTTTTTT. Protein: CASSVDVNTGELFF. The rearrangement joins TRBV9 to TRBJ2-2; no clear D gene. CDR3 length: 14 amino acids. V shed 0 bases and J shed 2 bases, with 5 bases lying between them. CDR1 and CDR2 (germline): SGDLS, YYNGEE.

The chain recombines TRBV5-1 with TRBJ1-1, with TRBD1 matching over 7 bases. The V gene end was trimmed by 5 bases and the J gene end by 1 base; junction bases not matched to a gene: 5. Germline assignment: CDR1 SGHRS and CDR2 YFSETQ. The CDR3 consists of 14 residues. CDR3 protein: CASRSGQPNTEAFF. CDR3 DNA sequence: TGCGCCAGCAGGTCGGGACAGCCGAACACTGAAGCTTTCTTT. Filled out from reference TRBV5-1 and TRBJ1-1, the complete variable domain reads KAGVTQTPRYLIKTRGQQVTLSCSPISGHRSVSWYQQTPGQGLQFLFEYFSETQRNKGNFPGRFSGRQFSNSRSEMNVSTLELGDSALYLCASRSGQPNTEAFFGQGTRLTVV.

This chain links TRBV5-1 with TRBJ1-2; D may be TRBD1 (5 bases). CDR3 length equals 13 residues. V gave up 0 bases and J gave up 6 bases, with 9 bases separating them. Germline CDR1 reads SGHRS; CDR2 reads YFSETQ. CDR3 in DNA: TGCGCCAGCAGCTTGGGTCAGGGTGATGGCTACACCTTC. Translated: CASSLGQGDGYTF.

The rearrangement links TRBV19 to TRBJ1-6; the match to TRBD1 covers 9 bases. Germline-derived CDR1 and CDR2 are LNHDA and SQIVND (reference sequence). The CDR3 totals 18 residues. V was pared by 6 bases and J by 7 bases, with 16 bases of the junction left unmatched. The CDR3 spells CASSLRKLMGQGNSPLHF. In DNA, the CDR3 is TGTGCCAGTAGCCTCCGGAAGCTCATGGGACAGGGAAATTCACCCCTCCACTTT.

The J gene is TRBJ2-1, the V gene TRBV7-2; D gene ambiguous. Trimming removed 1 base from V and 8 bases from J, with 12 bases in between. CDR3 length equals 14 residues. CDR1 and CDR2 from the germline V gene are SGHTA and FQGNSA. The CDR3 nucleotides read TGTGCCAGCAGCTTAGTAGGCCGGATCGATGAGCAGTTCTTC. It encodes CASSLVGRIDEQFF.

This clone came up once. Here the CDR3 DNA reads TGCAGCGTCCGGACAGGTCCCTCTGGGGCCAACGTCCTGACTTTC. This gives the protein CSVRTGPSGANVLTF. V usage is TRBV29-1 and J usage is TRBJ2-6; 7 bases are a match to TRBD1. CDR1 is SQVTM and CDR2 is ANQGSEA in the germline V gene. The CDR3 extends over 15 amino acids. V lost 6 bases, J lost 0 bases, and 5 bases stayed unmatched.

CDR3 nucleotide sequence: TGTGCCAGTAACGCGGGGGGGCCCCAAGATACGCAGTATTTT. This translates into CASNAGGPQDTQYF. V gene TRBV19 combines with J gene TRBJ2-3, with TRBD2 identical over 9 bases. In germline, CDR1 is LNHDA, CDR2 SQIVND (reference sequence). There are 14 residues in the CDR3. V was pared by 7 bases and J by 5 bases, with 7 bases of the junction left unmatched. Complete variable domain (other parts from reference TRBV19 and TRBJ2-3): DGGITQSPKYLFRKEGQNVTLSCEQNLNHDAMYWYRQDPGQGLRLIYYSQIVNDFQKGDIAEGYSVSREKKESFPLTVTSAQKNPTAFYLCASNAGGPQDTQYFGPGTRLTVL.

This chain uses TRBV2 with TRBJ2-7; D is uncertain. Trimming pared 7 bases from V and 2 bases from J, leaving 9 bases between. The germline CDR1 and CDR2 sequences are SNHLY and FYNNEI. There are 12 residues in the CDR3. This CDR3 is CASKELTYEQYF. The CDR3 nucleotides read TGTGCCAGCAAGGAATTAACCTACGAGCAGTACTTC.

CDR3: CASSLASGSLIGEKLFF. The CDR3 DNA follows: TGTGCCAGCAGCTTAGCGAGCGGCAGTTTAATCGGTGAAAAACTGTTTTTT. The chain uses TRBV7-9 and TRBJ1-4; the D is unclear. V lost 0 bases to trimming and J lost 7 bases, with 18 bases between them. CDR1 is SEHNR, CDR2 FQNEAQ, per germline (reference sequence). There are 17 residues in the CDR3.

J is TRBJ2-1 and V is TRBV14; 8 nucleotides match TRBD2. This CDR3 is 16 amino acids long. J lost 7 bases, V lost 2 bases, and 10 bases had no gene match. The germline V gene has CDR1 SGHDN and CDR2 FVKESK. CDR3 amino acids: CASSQRGTSVYNEQFF. CDR3 coding DNA: TGTGCCAGCAGCCAAAGGGGGACTAGTGTCTATAATGAGCAGTTCTTC.

J is TRBJ2-2 and V is TRBV7-2; TRBD1 agrees at 8 bases. Trimming took 5 bases from V and 1 from J; bases not matched to a gene: 3. The CDR3 runs 15 residues. Germline-derived CDR1 and CDR2 are SGHTA and FQGNSA. In DNA form, the CDR3 reads TGTGCCAGCAGCCCAGGGGGCCGGAACACCGGGGAGCTGTTTTTT. Translation: CASSPGGRNTGELFF.

The chain joins TRBV7-3 to TRBJ1-6; tentatively, D is TRBD1 (5 bases). This CDR3 comprises 17 residues. Germline lookup yields CDR1 SGHTA and CDR2 FQGTGA. V was cut by 5 bases and J by 0 bases, with 14 bases left in between. The CDR3 nucleotides are TGTGCCAGCAGCCTCGGGGCAGGAAGCTCCTATAATTCACCCCTCCACTTT. Encoded protein: CASSLGAGSSYNSPLHF.

J is TRBJ1-2 and V is TRBV7-6; D might be TRBD1 (6 bases). Germline V lookup: CDR1 SGHVS, CDR2 FNYEAQ. CDR3 length equals 15 residues. Trimming stripped 1 base from V and 5 bases from J, with 14 bases between. Here the CDR3 DNA reads TGTGCCAGCAGCTTAGGGGGGGCAGGGGAGTATGGCTACACCTTC. Its translation is CASSLGGAGEYGYTF.

The genes are TRBV7-3 and TRBJ2-1; 10 nucleotides agree with TRBD2. The CDR3 extends over 15 amino acids. The trim removed 6 bases at V and 8 bases at J, leaving 10 bases unmatched. In germline, CDR1 is SGHTA, CDR2 FQGTGA. CDR3 sequence: CASRASGSRSHEQFF. The DNA for the CDR3 is TGTGCCAGCAGGGCTAGCGGGAGTCGGTCCCATGAGCAGTTCTTC.

The chain has TRBV7-3 and TRBJ2-7; D call uncertain. Between the trimmed V and J ends, which lost 2 bases and 5 bases, there was a span of 10 bases. Germline V gives CDR1 SGHTA, CDR2 FQGTGA. This CDR3 contains 13 residues. This chain's CDR3 is CASSLGVSHEQYF. CDR3 sequence (DNA): TGTGCCAGCAGCTTAGGTGTTTCCCACGAGCAGTACTTC.

The J gene is TRBJ1-2, the V gene TRBV5-1, with TRBD1 identical over 7 bases. The CDR3 is made up of 14 amino acids. Germline CDR1 reads SGHRS; CDR2 reads YFSETQ. J was trimmed by 8 bases and V by 5 bases; bases with no gene match: 12. CDR3 DNA sequence: TGCGCCAGCAGGCACGAGGGGGCAGGGAACGGCTACACCTTC. It translates to CASRHEGAGNGYTF.

V gene TRBV5-5 combines with J gene TRBJ1-5; no clear D. Deletions cut 0 bases from V and 5 bases from J, with 18 bases between. The CDR3 loop spans 17 amino acids. Germline V CDR1 and CDR2: SGHKS, YYEKEE (reference sequence). The CDR3 sequence: CASSLEEYGSRDQPQHF. The CDR3 DNA sequence: TGTGCCAGCAGCTTGGAAGAGTACGGTTCTAGGGATCAGCCCCAGCATTTT.

V and J are TRBV2 and TRBJ1-4; 10 bases fit TRBD1. The germline V gene has CDR1 SNHLY and CDR2 FYNNEI. The CDR3 is 15 residues long. V shed 6 bases, J shed 7 bases, and the junction held 8 bases outside the gene matches. The CDR3 here is CASRRQGANSEKLFF. The CDR3 DNA reads TGTGCCAGCAGAAGACAGGGGGCGAATAGTGAAAAACTGTTTTTT. Looking up the rest from reference TRBV2 and TRBJ1-4 gives the full variable domain: EPEVTQTPSHQVTQMGQEVILRCVPISNHLYFYWYRQILGQKVEFLVSFYNNEISEKSEIFDDQFSVERPDGSNFTLKIRSTKLEDSAMYFCASRRQGANSEKLFFGSGTQLSVL.

The chain joins TRBV6-6 to TRBJ1-5; TRBD1 aligns across 8 bases. The CDR3 runs 13 residues. Unmatched junction bases numbered 2, after V lost 6 bases and J lost 4 bases. Germline-derived CDR1 and CDR2 are MNHNY and SVGAGI (reference sequence). The CDR3 DNA sequence: TGTGCCAGCAGATGGACAGGGAATCAGCCCCAGCATTTT. Translation: CASRWTGNQPQHF.

The chain combines TRBV18 with TRBJ1-1, with 11 bases lining up with TRBD1. The germline V gene has CDR1 KGHSH and CDR2 LQKENI. This CDR3 has 17 residues. J gave up 5 bases and V 0 bases, and 8 bases lay outside the gene matches. CDR3 protein: CASSPPGQGARGTEAFF. CDR3 DNA: TGTGCCAGCTCACCACCAGGACAGGGGGCAAGGGGAACTGAAGCTTTCTTT.